A single sample is the source of the 24 T cell receptor beta chains below, sequenced in a study of shared clonotypes between healthy human individuals. The repertoire was sequenced with immunoSEQ multiplex PCR; TCRdb's copy has only in-frame clones and lacks some. Of hundreds of thousands of clones in the sample, around 80% were seen once. The sequenced material came from PBMCs. Receptors originate from a woman between 40 and 55 years old in good health. Some clones in this sample may be carry-over from other donors' samples.

This clone was picked up a small number of times. The chain is built from TRBV25-1 and TRBJ2-1; weak D call: TRBD2 (5 bases). The germline CDR1 and CDR2 sequences are MGHDK and SYGVNS. The CDR3 extends over 15 amino acids. The V end lost 6 bases, the J end lost 6 bases, and 18 bases lay between the germline ends. In DNA form, the CDR3 reads TGTGCCAGCAGAGGAGGCCCCGGGTCTGGCAATGAGCAGTTCTTC. Protein product: CASRGGPGSGNEQFF.

The chain has TRBV18 and TRBJ1-1; D is perhaps TRBD1 (6 bases). The CDR3 has 15 residues. The V gene's germline CDR1 is KGHSH and CDR2 LQKENI. The V end was cut by 3 bases, the J end by 5 bases, with 16 bases between. CDR3 nucleotides: TGTGCCAGCTCACCTCTGGACAGTCTACGGACTGAAGCTTTCTTT. Translating it yields CASSPLDSLRTEAFF.

The chain recombines TRBV13 with TRBJ2-5, with 8 bases aligning to TRBD1. Germline lookup yields CDR1 PRHDT and CDR2 FYEKMQ (reference sequence). V dropped 5 bases and J dropped 5; count of bases not matched to a gene: 13. The CDR3 extends over 16 amino acids. CDR3 nucleotide sequence: TGTGCCAGCAGCCCTACAAGCGGACAGGGTGGGGAGACCCAGTACTTC. Its translation: CASSPTSGQGGETQYF.

The rearrangement uses TRBV29-1 and TRBJ1-1; the D gene is possibly TRBD1 (6 bases). The CDR3 sequence is 14 residues long. V lost 1 base and J lost 3, with 12 bases in between. Germline CDR1 SQVTM, CDR2 ANQGSEA. The CDR3 loop reads CSVEGGRGDTEAFF. CDR3 coding DNA: TGCAGCGTTGAAGGTGGTAGGGGGGACACTGAAGCTTTCTTT. The full variable domain, in which reference TRBV29-1 and TRBJ1-1 provide the parts outside the CDR3, is SAVISQKPSRDICQRGTSLTIQCQVDSQVTMMFWYRQQPGQSLTLIATANQGSEATYESGFVIDKFPISRPNLTFSTLTVSNMSPEDSSIYLCSVEGGRGDTEAFFGQGTRLTVV.

The chain carries TRBV9 and TRBJ2-5, with 14 bases fitting TRBD2. From germline, CDR1 is SGDLS and CDR2 YYNGEE. The junction had 19 bases not matched to a gene; V was cut back by 4 bases and J by 5 bases. CDR3 length: 20 amino acids. CDR3 nucleotides: TGTGCCAGCAGCTCCGACCAGGGACTAGCGGGAGTCGGGGTTTCGGAGACCCAGTACTTC. Its translation: CASSSDQGLAGVGVSETQYF.

This clone was recorded a few times. The chain has TRBV15 and TRBJ1-5; 9 nucleotides agree with TRBD1. The CDR3 contains 17 residues. Trimming took 2 bases from V and 4 from J; bases not matched to a gene: 9. Germline loops: CDR1 LNHNV, CDR2 YYDKDF (reference sequence). CDR3 sequence (DNA): TGTGCCACCAGCAGAACATTTGGACAGGGGACTAATCAGCCCCAGCATTTT. This codes for CATSRTFGQGTNQPQHF. Variable domain in full (rest from reference TRBV15 and TRBJ1-5): DAMVIQNPRYQVTQFGKPVTLSCSQTLNHNVMYWYQQKSSQAPKLLFHYYDKDFNNEADTPDNFQSRRPNTSFCFLDIRSPGLGDTAMYLCATSRTFGQGTNQPQHFGDGTRLSIL.

The V gene is TRBV7-9, the J gene TRBJ2-2, with 10 bases matching TRBD2. The germline gives CDR1 SEHNR, CDR2 FQNEAQ (reference sequence). This CDR3 is built from 16 residues. The V segment lost 5 bases and the J segment 4 bases; nucleotides outside the gene matches: 7. Written as DNA, the CDR3 is TGTGCCAGCAGCCCCGGGACTAGCGCCCTCACCGGGGAGCTGTTTTTT. The encoded protein is CASSPGTSALTGELFF.

The rearrangement joins TRBV28 to TRBJ2-3; the D gene is possibly TRBD2 (5 bases). The CDR3 contains 14 residues. Trimming cost V 8 bases and J 5 bases, with 17 bases left between them. Per germline, CDR1 MDHEN and CDR2 SYDVKM. The CDR3 nucleotides are TGTGCCAGCCCTTCGCAAGAGGGAATAGATACGCAGTATTTT. Translating it yields CASPSQEGIDTQYF.

This chain links TRBV2 with TRBJ2-2, with 10 bases identical to TRBD2. The CDR3 extends over 14 amino acids. V was clipped by 11 bases and J by 7 bases; unmatched bases: 10. CDR1 and CDR2 (germline): SNHLY, FYNNEI. CDR3 DNA: TGTGCCTCAAGGCTAGCGGGAGTGGGCGGGGAGCTGTTTTTT. Its protein product is CASRLAGVGGELFF.

This clone showed up just a few times. The J gene is TRBJ1-6, the V gene TRBV28; D gene uncertain. There are 15 residues in the CDR3. The V and J ends lost 6 bases and 5 bases respectively, with 14 bases between them. Germline CDR1 reads MDHEN; CDR2 reads SYDVKM. The CDR3 coding sequence is TGTGCCAGCAGGATCCCCCGGGCAAATAATTCACCCCTCCACTTT. Its translation: CASRIPRANNSPLHF.

V and J are TRBV7-9 and TRBJ2-5; maybe TRBD2 (6 bases). This CDR3 has 14 residues. V was pared by 5 bases and J by 5 bases, with 15 bases between. The germline V gene encodes CDR1 SEHNR and CDR2 FQNEAQ (reference sequence). The CDR3 reads CASSRPTRGETQYF. The CDR3 DNA follows: TGTGCCAGCAGCCGGCCAACCCGGGGGGAGACCCAGTACTTC. Looking up the rest from reference TRBV7-9 and TRBJ2-5 gives the full variable domain: DTGVSQNPRHKITKRGQNVTFRCDPISEHNRLYWYRQTLGQGPEFLTYFQNEAQLEKSRLLSDRFSAERPKGSFSTLEIQRTEQGDSAMYLCASSRPTRGETQYFGPGTRLLVL.

The CDR3: CAISESWLAEYEQYF. DNA for the CDR3: TGTGCCATCAGTGAGTCGTGGCTAGCGGAATACGAGCAGTACTTC. The chain links TRBV10-3 to TRBJ2-7, with TRBD2 identical over 7 bases. Germline lookup yields CDR1 ENHRY and CDR2 SYGVKD. V was clipped by 0 bases and J by 4 bases; unmatched bases: 6. There are 15 residues in the CDR3.

A note on this clone: Sequence at one end of the junction differs from germline and may be a read error. The chain links TRBV10-3 to TRBJ2-2; the D is unclear. In germline, CDR1 is ENHRY, CDR2 SYGVKD. CDR3 length: 13 amino acids. CDR3 DNA sequence: TGTGACATCAGTGATAGGGCCACCGGAGAGCTGTTTTTT. It yields the protein CDISDRATGELFF.

The V gene is TRBV6-4, the J gene TRBJ2-1; perhaps TRBD1 as D (5 bases). CDR1 is MRHNA and CDR2 is SNTAGT in the germline V gene. Trimming pared 4 bases from V and 1 base from J, leaving 11 bases between. This CDR3 region has 15 residues. The CDR3 region has the DNA TGTGCCAGCAGTGTGTCAGGGTGGTCCTACAATGAGCAGTTCTTC. Protein sequence: CASSVSGWSYNEQFF.

This clone is a singleton in its sample. This chain uses TRBV30 with TRBJ1-6; TRBD1 matches at 7 bases. Germline V gene data show CDR1 as GTSNPN and CDR2 as SVGIG (reference sequence). V lost 2 bases and J lost 6; bases outside the gene matches: 7. CDR3 length equals 15 residues. CDR3 bases: TGTGCCTGGAGTTCAAAACAGGGGTTTAATTCACCCCTCCACTTT. Translated, it gives CAWSSKQGFNSPLHF.

The CDR3 sequence: CASTLTASSTDTQYF. CDR3 nucleotides: TGTGCCAGCACCCTGACAGCCTCAAGCACAGATACGCAGTATTTT. The chain couples TRBV28 to TRBJ2-3, with D possibly matching TRBD1 (5 bases). The V and J ends lost 7 bases and 0 bases respectively, with 14 bases between them. The CDR3 totals 15 residues. Germline CDR1 reads MDHEN; CDR2 reads SYDVKM.

The rearrangement links TRBV5-1 to TRBJ2-7, with a possible D match to TRBD2 (5 bases). Germline CDR1 is SGHRS and CDR2 is YFSETQ. Trimming pared 2 bases from V and 5 bases from J, leaving 8 bases between. This CDR3 region has 12 residues. The CDR3, as DNA: TGCGCCAGCAGCTTCGCGGGCAACGAGCAGTACTTC. Translation gives CASSFAGNEQYF.

The chain has TRBV7-2 and TRBJ1-1; 12 bases are a match to TRBD1. Germline V gene sequence: CDR1 SGHTA, CDR2 FQGNSA. CDR3 length: 15 residues. J gave up 5 bases and V 4 bases, and 5 bases lay outside the gene matches. The CDR3 loop is CASSYRDRGRTEAFF. As DNA, the CDR3 is TGTGCCAGCAGCTACCGGGACAGGGGGCGTACTGAAGCTTTCTTT. Filled out from reference TRBV7-2 and TRBJ1-1, the complete variable domain reads GAGVSQSPSNKVTEKGKDVELRCDPISGHTALYWYRQSLGQGLEFLIYFQGNSAPDKSGLPSDRFSAERTGGSVSTLTIQRTQQEDSAVYLCASSYRDRGRTEAFFGQGTRLTVV.

This clone showed up just once. The chain joins TRBV10-3 to TRBJ2-2, with D possibly TRBD1 on 6 matching bases. This CDR3 has 14 amino acids. V lost 2 bases, J lost 7 bases, and 11 bases lay in between. Germline loops: CDR1 ENHRY, CDR2 SYGVKD. Here the CDR3 DNA reads TGTGCCATCAGTGAGGACAGGTGGGGCGGGGAGCTGTTTTTT. Translation: CAISEDRWGGELFF.

This chain joins TRBV7-3 and TRBJ2-1, with 10 bases identical to TRBD2. CDR1 is SGHTA, CDR2 FQGTGA, per germline. The CDR3 has 12 residues. Unmatched junction bases numbered 2, after V lost 5 bases and J lost 10 bases. The CDR3 DNA reads as TGTGCCAGCAGCGAAGCGGGAGGGGAGCAGTTCTTC. Translating gives CASSEAGGEQFF.

V gene TRBV10-1 combines with J gene TRBJ1-1, with 9 bases aligning to TRBD1. The CDR3 sequence is 18 residues long. Germline V gene sequence: CDR1 WNHNN, CDR2 SYGVQD (reference sequence). Unmatched junction bases numbered 17, after V lost 5 bases and J lost 4 bases. CDR3 protein: CASSPLTGTGFSSTEAFF. The CDR3 nucleotides read TGCGCCAGCAGTCCTCTTACCGGGACAGGGTTTTCGAGCACTGAAGCTTTCTTT.

This chain connects TRBV7-9 to TRBJ2-1; TRBD1 might be the D (6 bases). The CDR3 totals 11 residues. Germline CDR1 SEHNR, CDR2 FQNEAQ (reference sequence). V lost 3 bases to trimming and J lost 10 bases, with 7 bases between them. The CDR3 nucleotides read TGTGCCAGCAGCTTTGACAGGGAGCAGTTCTTC. Its translation is CASSFDREQFF.

The rearrangement uses TRBV28 and TRBJ1-5; 8 nucleotides agree with TRBD1. The CDR3 is 15 residues long. With 5 bases clipped from V and 3 bases from J, the junction kept 6 bases outside the gene matches. Germline CDR1 reads MDHEN; CDR2 reads SYDVKM. CDR3: CASSPGDRYNQPQHF. CDR3 bases: TGTGCCAGCAGTCCAGGGGACAGGTACAATCAGCCCCAGCATTTT. The full variable domain, rest sourced from reference TRBV28 and TRBJ1-5, is DVKVTQSSRYLVKRTGEKVFLECVQDMDHENMFWYRQDPGLGLRLIYFSYDVKMKEKGDIPEGYSVSREKKERFSLILESASTNQTSMYLCASSPGDRYNQPQHFGDGTRLSIL.

In this sample, this clone turned up many times. This CDR3 reads CASSLSGQGHYEQYF. The CDR3, as DNA: TGTGCCAGCAGCTTGTCCGGACAGGGGCACTACGAGCAGTACTTC. The gene calls are TRBV11-3 and TRBJ2-7; 9 bases match TRBD1. The CDR3 loop spans 15 amino acids. Unmatched junction bases numbered 6, after V lost 3 bases and J lost 3 bases. The V gene's germline CDR1 is SGHNT and CDR2 YENEEA.